This TCR beta chain is from a study of blood T cell repertoires in COVID-19. Study-wide context: There were acute and convalescent COVID-19 samples, and they came from the United States, Italy and Spain. PBMCs, B-cell-depleted T cells, or T cells provided the cDNA or gDNA that made up the material.

The CDR3 is made up of 15 amino acids. With 1 base removed from V and 4 bases from J, the gap between germline ends came to 12 bases. Germline V gene data show CDR1 as SGHNT and CDR2 as YYREEE (reference sequence). TCRdb's table, derived via immunoSEQ multiplex PCR, lists solely in-frame clones and lacks some. In the table there are almost 200,000 clones, around 89% of which are singletons. Living in 24 US areas, the participants were between about 18 and 90 years of age. Two consecutive negative NP/OP PCR tests, clearance, or resolved symptoms defined Cohort 3 recovery. Material for sequencing was PBMCs or T cells enriched from blood (not recorded which). The receptor comes from a woman aged 18-29 years who had recovered from COVID-19. The genes are TRBV5-4 and TRBJ2-1; D is possibly TRBD1 (6 bases). The DNA for the CDR3 is TGTGCCAGCAGCTTGAGGTCAGGGGTGTACAATGAGCAGTTCTTC. This translates into CASSLRSGVYNEQFF.